These 23 T cell receptor beta chains originate from one sample sequenced in a study of blood T cell repertoires in COVID-19. Sequenced by immunoSEQ multiplex PCR; TCRdb stores in-frame clones only, minus some. The sample holds about 480,000 clones, about 89% seen once. Material for sequencing was peripheral blood. Receptor source: a woman aged 45-65 years with COVID-19, enrolled during active disease.

This clone was observed a single time. V is TRBV18 and J is TRBJ2-1, with D possibly being TRBD2 (6 bases). This CDR3 has 16 amino acids. Germline CDR1 KGHSH, CDR2 LQKENI. V lost 8 bases to trimming and J lost 8 bases, with 25 bases between them. DNA for the CDR3: TGTGCCAGCGAGGCCCGAGGCGCGGCGGAGGGAGATGAGCAGTTCTTC. Amino acid sequence: CASEARGAAEGDEQFF.

J is TRBJ1-2 and V is TRBV3-1 (or the pseudogene TRBV3-2), with a tentative D call TRBD1 (6 bases). CDR1 is LGHDT and CDR2 is YNNKEL in the germline V gene (reference sequence). The CDR3 runs 14 residues. V was shortened by 0 bases and J by 4 bases, with 9 bases between the two germline ends. As DNA, the CDR3 is TGTGCCAGCAGCCAAGAGTACAGGGCCTATGGCTACACCTTC. Its protein product is CASSQEYRAYGYTF.

This chain uses TRBV5-5 with TRBJ2-7; 9 nucleotides align to TRBD1. The CDR3 spans 17 residues. Per the germline V gene, CDR1 is SGHKS and CDR2 is YYEKEE (reference sequence). V dropped 4 bases and J dropped 4; count of bases not matched to a gene: 15. The CDR3 DNA follows: TGTGCCAGCAGCGACCGGGACAGGGTGGATTCCCCATACGAGCAGTACTTC. Its protein product is CASSDRDRVDSPYEQYF.

The V gene is TRBV27, the J gene TRBJ1-1, with TRBD1 matching 8 bases. J gave up 4 bases and V 8 bases, and 6 bases lay outside the gene matches. The CDR3 sequence is 13 residues long. Germline CDR1 and CDR2: MNHEY and SMNVEV (reference sequence). This CDR3 reads CASGQGLGTEAFF. For the CDR3, the DNA is TGTGCCAGCGGACAGGGTTTGGGCACTGAAGCTTTCTTT.

This clone was picked up a small number of times. The rearrangement uses TRBV6-5 and TRBJ1-1; 7 bases are shared with TRBD1. Germline assignment: CDR1 MNHEY and CDR2 SVGAGI. CDR3 length: 13 amino acids. J lost 5 bases, V lost 8 bases, and 8 bases had no gene match. CDR3 sequence: CASSRGARTEAFF. In DNA, the CDR3 is TGTGCCAGCTCCAGGGGGGCGCGGACTGAAGCTTTCTTT.

This chain joins TRBV27 and TRBJ1-1; D is possibly TRBD1 (5 bases). Germline V gene lookup returns CDR1 MNHEY and CDR2 SMNVEV (reference sequence). V was clipped by 6 bases and J by 4 bases, with 21 bases between them. This CDR3 spans 16 amino acids. CDR3 sequence (DNA): TGTGCCAGCAGAACTTACCGGGGGAGGGTGAGCACTGAAGCTTTCTTT. Encoded protein: CASRTYRGRVSTEAFF.

This clone was detected once. CDR3 coding DNA: TGTGCCAGCAGCCCCCGCCGGGGGGGCTCAGATACGCAGTATTTT. It codes for CASSPRRGGSDTQYF. The chain is built from TRBV11-3 and TRBJ2-3, with 8 bases identical to TRBD2. After removal of 5 bases from V and 4 bases from J, the junction contained 8 bases not matched to a gene. Germline V gene sequence: CDR1 SGHNT, CDR2 YENEEA. This CDR3 is 15 amino acids long. The whole variable domain, filled in from reference TRBV11-3 and TRBJ2-3, reads EAGVVQSPRYKIIEKKQPVAFWCNPISGHNTLYWYLQNLGQGPELLIRYENEEAVDDSQLPKDRFSAERLKGVDSTLKIQPAELGDSAVYLCASSPRRGGSDTQYFGPGTRLTVL.

V is TRBV9 and J is TRBJ2-7; TRBD2 might be the D (5 bases). This CDR3 is 15 amino acids long. Trimming stripped 0 bases from V and 3 bases from J, with 13 bases between. The germline gives CDR1 SGDLS, CDR2 YYNGEE. CDR3 sequence (DNA): TGTGCCAGCAGCGTAGAAGGGTTTGGAGGCTACGAGCAGTACTTC. Protein: CASSVEGFGGYEQYF.

The genes are TRBV4-1 and TRBJ1-3; 7 bases align to TRBD1. CDR3 length equals 15 residues. The ends lost 5 bases at V and 0 bases at J; junction bases unmatched: 4. Germline assignment: CDR1 MGHRA and CDR2 YSYEKL. The CDR3 nucleotides read TGCGCCAGCAGCGCAAGGGACAGCTCTGGAAACACCATATATTTT. It codes for CASSARDSSGNTIYF.

To note about this clone: The same CDR3 also results from other DNA sequences found in this sample. The chain carries TRBV2 and TRBJ2-7; no reliable D call. This CDR3 has 12 amino acids. In germline, CDR1 is SNHLY, CDR2 FYNNEI. With 4 bases removed from V and 3 bases from J, the gap between germline ends came to 7 bases. The CDR3: CASSGSSYEQYF. DNA for the CDR3: TGTGCCAGCAGTGGCTCGAGCTACGAGCAGTACTTC.

This chain connects TRBV5-1 to TRBJ2-3, with TRBD2 matching over 13 bases. Unmatched junction bases numbered 6, after V lost 3 bases and J lost 2 bases. The germline gives CDR1 SGHRS, CDR2 YFSETQ. The CDR3 has 17 amino acids. The CDR3: CASSSLLAGGITDTQYF. The CDR3 DNA follows: TGCGCCAGCAGCTCACTACTAGCGGGGGGGATCACAGATACGCAGTATTTT.

This sequence joins TRBV11-2 and TRBJ2-7; TRBD1 matches at 10 bases. With 4 bases clipped from V and 3 bases from J, the junction kept 9 bases outside the gene matches. The length of the CDR3 is 16 residues. Germline CDR1 reads SGHAT; CDR2 reads FQNNGV. The CDR3 here is CASSSPTTGGSYEQYF. The CDR3 DNA reads TGTGCCAGCAGCTCGCCGACGACAGGGGGCAGCTACGAGCAGTACTTC.

Comments on this clone: The sample carries other DNA sequences with the same CDR3. The rearrangement uses TRBV11-2 and TRBJ2-3, with D maybe TRBD2 (5 bases). CDR1 and CDR2 from the germline V gene are SGHAT and FQNNGV. This CDR3 is 14 amino acids long. Trimming pared 4 bases from V and 0 bases from J, leaving 8 bases between. The CDR3 reads CASSSGISTDTQYF. The CDR3 nucleotides are TGTGCCAGCAGCTCCGGGATTAGCACAGATACGCAGTATTTT.

The chain carries TRBV14 and TRBJ1-3; D is possibly TRBD1 (6 bases). The CDR3 spans 16 residues. Germline V gives CDR1 SGHDN, CDR2 FVKESK. V lost 0 bases to trimming and J lost 2 bases, with 11 bases between them. Here the CDR3 DNA reads TGTGCCAGCAGCCAAGATGGCGACAGGACTGGAAACACCATATATTTT. Its translation: CASSQDGDRTGNTIYF.

The V gene is TRBV30, the J gene TRBJ1-1; 9 bases fit TRBD1. This CDR3 comprises 14 residues. V trimming: 5 bases; J trimming: 1 base; junction bases outside the gene matches: 5. Germline loops: CDR1 GTSNPN, CDR2 SVGIG (reference sequence). CDR3 DNA sequence: TGTGCCTGGGGACAGGGGAGAGGGAACACTGAAGCTTTCTTT. As protein: CAWGQGRGNTEAFF.

In its sample, this clone was seen a few times. V and J are TRBV5-1 and TRBJ2-2; the D gene is possibly TRBD1 (6 bases). Trimming stripped 4 bases from V and 5 bases from J, with 15 bases between. CDR3 length: 15 residues. Per germline, CDR1 SGHRS and CDR2 YFSETQ. This chain's CDR3 is CASSPRQVTTGELFF. CDR3 nucleotides: TGCGCCAGCAGCCCCCGACAGGTTACAACCGGGGAGCTGTTTTTT.

This clone has a single count. The chain employs TRBV23-1 and TRBJ2-2, with 7 bases matching TRBD1. TRBV23-1 has ORF status, its function being uncertain. The CDR3 runs to 16 residues. Losses at the gene ends were 3 bases for V and 0 bases for J; bases not matched to a gene: 4. The CDR3 sequence: CASSHSGTANTGELFF. The CDR3 region has the DNA TGCGCCAGCAGTCACTCCGGGACAGCGAACACCGGGGAGCTGTTTTTT.

The chain carries TRBV7-9 and TRBJ2-7, with 8 bases fitting TRBD1. With 4 bases clipped from V and 5 bases from J, the junction kept 13 bases outside the gene matches. In germline, CDR1 is SEHNR, CDR2 FQNEAQ (reference sequence). The CDR3 consists of 16 residues. Here the CDR3 DNA reads TGTGCCAGCAGCTCGTTCCAAAGATCACAGGGGGACGAGCAGTACTTC. Residues: CASSSFQRSQGDEQYF.

The chain is built from TRBV18 and TRBJ2-6; D call uncertain. The CDR3 spans 18 residues. V lost 3 bases, J lost 0 bases, and 15 bases lay in between. Looked up from germline, CDR1 is KGHSH and CDR2 is LQKENI. The CDR3 nucleotides read TGTGCCAGCTCACCTTCAGGATATATCCTCTCTGGGGCCAACGTCCTGACTTTC. This sequence encodes CASSPSGYILSGANVLTF.

The chain joins TRBV19 to TRBJ2-2; D is perhaps TRBD1 (6 bases). The CDR3 has 15 amino acids. V gave up 5 bases and J gave up 0 bases, with 10 bases separating them. Germline-derived CDR1 and CDR2 are LNHDA and SQIVND (reference sequence). The CDR3 sequence is CASSLGTTNTGELFF. The DNA for the CDR3 is TGTGCCAGTAGTCTCGGGACAACGAACACCGGGGAGCTGTTTTTT.

The chain combines TRBV5-1 with TRBJ1-1; 7 nucleotides match TRBD1. This CDR3 is built from 18 residues. Germline V lookup: CDR1 SGHRS, CDR2 YFSETQ. V lost 1 base and J lost 1; bases outside the gene matches: 13. The CDR3 region is CASSLSGQKIYTNTEAFF. The CDR3 nucleotides read TGCGCCAGCAGCTTGTCGGGACAGAAAATATACACGAACACTGAAGCTTTCTTT. The complete variable domain, with remaining parts taken from reference TRBV5-1 and TRBJ1-1, reads KAGVTQTPRYLIKTRGQQVTLSCSPISGHRSVSWYQQTPGQGLQFLFEYFSETQRNKGNFPGRFSGRQFSNSRSEMNVSTLELGDSALYLCASSLSGQKIYTNTEAFFGQGTRLTVV.

This chain connects TRBV4-1 to TRBJ2-3; D uncertain. CDR3 size: 12 residues. Germline-derived CDR1 and CDR2 are MGHRA and YSYEKL. Trimming pared 6 bases from V and 4 bases from J, leaving 8 bases between. DNA for the CDR3: TGCGCCAGCAGTCGACTGTCAGATACGCAGTATTTT. It is translated as CASSRLSDTQYF.

The count of this clone is one. The V gene is TRBV10-3, the J gene TRBJ2-2, with 7 bases aligning to TRBD1. J lost 0 bases, V lost 11 bases, and 12 bases had no gene match. There are 16 residues in the CDR3. CDR1 and CDR2 (germline): ENHRY, SYGVKD. CDR3 residues: CASGRTGTANTGELFF. As DNA, the CDR3 is TGTGCCTCCGGTCGTACCGGGACAGCGAACACCGGGGAGCTGTTTTTT.